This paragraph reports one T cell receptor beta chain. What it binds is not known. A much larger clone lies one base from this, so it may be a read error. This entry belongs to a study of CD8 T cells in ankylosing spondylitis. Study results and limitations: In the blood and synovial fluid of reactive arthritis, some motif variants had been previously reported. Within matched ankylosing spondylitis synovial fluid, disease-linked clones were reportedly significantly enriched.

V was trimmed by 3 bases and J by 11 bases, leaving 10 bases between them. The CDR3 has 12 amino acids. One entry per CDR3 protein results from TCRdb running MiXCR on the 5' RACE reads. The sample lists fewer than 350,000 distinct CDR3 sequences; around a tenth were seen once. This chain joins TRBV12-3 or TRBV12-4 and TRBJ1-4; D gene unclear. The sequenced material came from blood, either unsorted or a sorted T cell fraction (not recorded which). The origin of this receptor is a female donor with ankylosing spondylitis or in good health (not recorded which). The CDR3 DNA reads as TGTGCCAGCAGTTTTCATGCGGTGAAACTGTTTTTT. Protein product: CASSFHAVKLFF.